The rows below give T cell receptor beta chains drawn from one sample of a study of T cell responses to AZD1222 COVID-19 vaccine. Sequencing used immunoSEQ multiplex PCR; TCRdb keeps in-frame clones, though not all of them. The sample holds 200,000 or so clones, approximately 93% seen once. The specimen was peripheral blood, collected 28 days after the second AZD1222 dose. These receptors came from an adult who received the AZD1222 COVID-19 vaccine. Each CDR3 is given with its conserved first and last residue. The order of the fields is J gene, V gene, D gene, CDR3 protein, CDR3 DNA. D genes are given only for firm matches.

J gene: TRBJ1-2
V gene: TRBV7-9
D gene: -
CDR3 protein: CASSSLGIRVGGYGYTF
CDR3 DNA: TGTGCCAGCAGCTCCCTGGGGATCCGGGTGGGAGGCTATGGCTACACCTTC

J gene: TRBJ2-5
V gene: TRBV2
D gene: TRBD1
CDR3 protein: CANQGAGETQYF
CDR3 DNA: TGTGCCAACCAGGGGGCCGGGGAGACCCAGTACTTC

J gene: TRBJ1-6
V gene: TRBV5-1
D gene: TRBD1
CDR3 protein: CASSLGLGTATLNSPLHF
CDR3 DNA: TGCGCCAGCAGCTTGGGCCTAGGGACAGCGACTCTTAATTCACCCCTCCACTTT

J gene: TRBJ2-1
V gene: TRBV7-2
D gene: -
CDR3 protein: CASRREPGGAGGNEQFF
CDR3 DNA: TGTGCCAGCAGAAGAGAACCTGGCGGGGCCGGGGGCAATGAGCAGTTCTTC

J gene: TRBJ2-7
V gene: TRBV6-6
D gene: -
CDR3 protein: CASSGTTYEQYF
CDR3 DNA: TGTGCCAGCAGTGGGACCACCTACGAGCAGTACTTC

J gene: TRBJ2-1
V gene: TRBV29-1
D gene: -
CDR3 protein: CSGEGGGNEQFF
CDR3 DNA: TGCAGCGGCGAAGGGGGGGGGAATGAGCAGTTCTTC

J gene: TRBJ2-3
V gene: TRBV5-1
D gene: TRBD2
CDR3 protein: CASSLKAGGMEDTQYF
CDR3 DNA: TGCGCCAGCAGCTTGAAGGCGGGGGGAATGGAAGATACGCAGTATTTT

J gene: TRBJ1-3
V gene: TRBV24-1
D gene: -
CDR3 protein: CATSTGNLSGNTIYF
CDR3 DNA: TGTGCCACCTCAACAGGGAACTTATCTGGAAACACCATATATTTT

J gene: TRBJ2-5
V gene: TRBV3-1/TRBV3-2
D gene: -
CDR3 protein: CASFLGGTETQYF
CDR3 DNA: TGTGCCAGCTTCCTAGGTGGGACGGAGACCCAGTACTTC

J gene: TRBJ2-1
V gene: TRBV7-3
D gene: -
CDR3 protein: CASSLLVGREQFF
CDR3 DNA: TGTGCCAGCAGCTTATTAGTGGGTCGTGAGCAGTTCTTC

J gene: TRBJ1-1
V gene: TRBV20-1
D gene: -
CDR3 protein: CSAQEQVEAFF
CDR3 DNA: TGCAGTGCTCAAGAACAGGTAGAAGCTTTCTTT

J gene: TRBJ2-7
V gene: TRBV5-1
D gene: -
CDR3 protein: CASSPSGEVAYEQYF
CDR3 DNA: TGCGCCAGCAGCCCCTCAGGTGAGGTAGCCTACGAGCAGTACTTC

J gene: TRBJ1-2
V gene: TRBV28
D gene: -
CDR3 protein: CASSSGTMGDGYTF
CDR3 DNA: TGTGCCAGCAGTTCCGGCACCATGGGCGATGGCTACACCTTC